These 25 T cell receptor beta chains were sequenced from one sample in a study of blood T cell repertoires in COVID-19. Generated by immunoSEQ multiplex PCR, the TCRdb table keeps only in-frame clones and is missing some. The data contain 250,000 or so clones, 89% of them singletons. The sequenced sample was peripheral blood. Source of these receptors: a middle-aged woman who had recovered from COVID-19.

The chain is built from TRBV30 and TRBJ1-1, with unresolved D. Germline CDR1 is GTSNPN and CDR2 is SVGIG (reference sequence). Trimming took off 5 bases at V and 11 bases at J, with 12 bases between the two ends. The CDR3 runs 10 residues. The CDR3 protein is CAWGLEAAFF. CDR3 bases: TGTGCCTGGGGCCTCGAAGCGGCTTTCTTT.

The rearrangement links TRBV5-6 to TRBJ1-2; 9 nucleotides agree with TRBD1. CDR1 is SGHDT, CDR2 YYEEEE, per germline. V dropped 6 bases and J dropped 3; count of bases not matched to a gene: 6. The CDR3 consists of 14 residues. The CDR3 DNA reads TGTGCCAGCACTCTGACAGGGGGAGACTATGGCTACACCTTC. Translated: CASTLTGGDYGYTF.

The CDR3 spells CASSPATSHGELFF. Here the CDR3 DNA reads TGTGCCAGCAGCCCTGCGACTAGCCACGGGGAGCTGTTTTTT. V gene TRBV9 combines with J gene TRBJ2-2, with 7 bases matching TRBD2. Germline V CDR1 and CDR2: SGDLS, YYNGEE. There are 14 residues in the CDR3. The trim removed 4 bases at V and 7 bases at J, leaving 7 bases unmatched.

This chain links TRBV11-1 with TRBJ1-6; no definite D call. This CDR3 is 15 amino acids long. The V end lost 1 base, the J end lost 8 bases, and 12 bases lay between the germline ends. CDR1 is SGHAT, CDR2 FQDESV, per germline (reference sequence). The CDR3 coding sequence is TGTGCCAGCAGCTTAGAGGCCGGGAGTGATTCACCCCTCCACTTT. Amino acids: CASSLEAGSDSPLHF.

The chain is built from TRBV7-2 and TRBJ2-2, with 7 positions matching TRBD2. Trimming removed 1 base from V and 6 bases from J; junction bases left unmatched: 5. Germline V gives CDR1 SGHTA, CDR2 FQGNSA. The CDR3 has 15 amino acids. The DNA of the CDR3 is TGTGCCAGCAGCTTAGTGGCACTAGCGCCCGGGGAGCTGTTTTTT. Translating it yields CASSLVALAPGELFF.

The chain is built from TRBV6-1 and TRBJ2-7; the match to TRBD1 covers 10 bases. The CDR3 has 14 residues. V shed 6 bases, J shed 1 base, and the junction held 3 bases outside the gene matches. The germline V gene has CDR1 MNHNS and CDR2 SASEGT. CDR3 in DNA: TGTGCCAGCAGCAGGACAGGGGGGTCCTACGAGCAGTACTTC. It translates to CASSRTGGSYEQYF.

This chain connects TRBV9 to TRBJ2-5; 9 bases map to TRBD2. V lost 0 bases to trimming and J lost 4 bases; unmatched junction nucleotides: 4. This CDR3 is 15 amino acids long. In germline, CDR1 is SGDLS, CDR2 YYNGEE. CDR3 residues: CASSVGLAGRETQYF. The CDR3 nucleotides read TGTGCCAGCAGCGTAGGGCTAGCGGGAAGAGAGACCCAGTACTTC.

The chain links TRBV19 to TRBJ1-5, with 7 bases identical to TRBD1. Germline V gene data show CDR1 as LNHDA and CDR2 as SQIVND (reference sequence). Trimming at V came to 1 base and at J to 1 base, leaving 4 bases not matched to a gene. This CDR3 has 16 amino acids. DNA for the CDR3: TGTGCCAGTAGTATAGCGGGCAGGGGGAGCAATCAGCCCCAGCATTTT. Translated: CASSIAGRGSNQPQHF.

The chain joins TRBV5-1 to TRBJ1-1; D is unclear. The length of the CDR3 is 14 residues. Germline CDR1 and CDR2: SGHRS and YFSETQ. The V and J ends lost 0 bases and 1 base respectively, with 7 bases between them. The CDR3 region is CASSLDSWNTEAFF. In DNA, the CDR3 is TGCGCCAGCAGCTTGGACAGCTGGAACACTGAAGCTTTCTTT. Drawing the rest from reference TRBV5-1 and TRBJ1-1, the complete variable domain is KAGVTQTPRYLIKTRGQQVTLSCSPISGHRSVSWYQQTPGQGLQFLFEYFSETQRNKGNFPGRFSGRQFSNSRSEMNVSTLELGDSALYLCASSLDSWNTEAFFGQGTRLTVV.

In this sample, this clone turned up once. This chain links TRBV29-1 with TRBJ2-7; D gene uncertain. V lost 5 bases and J lost 0, with 8 bases in between. Looked up from germline, CDR1 is SQVTM and CDR2 is ANQGSEA. This CDR3 is built from 12 residues. The DNA of the CDR3 is TGCAGCGTTCGGTCAAACTCCTACGAGCAGTACTTC. Amino acid sequence: CSVRSNSYEQYF.

V and J are TRBV29-1 and TRBJ2-6, with TRBD2 identical over 7 bases. CDR3 size: 15 residues. CDR1 and CDR2 (germline): SQVTM, ANQGSEA. V lost 4 bases, J lost 0 bases, and 3 bases stayed unmatched. CDR3 amino acids: CSVGAGTSGANVLTF. The CDR3 DNA reads as TGCAGCGTTGGAGCGGGGACCTCTGGGGCCAACGTCCTGACTTTC.

To note about this clone: A much larger clone is a single base away; this may be a read error. This chain connects TRBV6-2 or TRBV6-3 to TRBJ2-7; D not resolved. Looked up from germline, CDR1 is MNHEY and CDR2 is SVGEGT. This CDR3 has 11 residues. Trimming took 2 bases from V and 4 from J, leaving 3 bases between them. DNA for the CDR3: TGTGCCAGCAGTTACCGGTACGAGCAGTACTTC. This sequence encodes CASSYRYEQYF.

The V and J genes are TRBV3-1 (or the pseudogene TRBV3-2) and TRBJ2-1; D is possibly TRBD1 (5 bases). CDR1 is LGHDT, CDR2 YNNKEL, per germline (reference sequence). The V end lost 4 bases, the J end lost 8 bases, and 9 bases lay between the germline ends. The CDR3 is 12 residues long. CDR3 coding DNA: TGTGCCAGCAGCCTAGGGGTCCATGAGCAGTTCTTC. Its translation: CASSLGVHEQFF.

This clone was detected only once. This sequence joins TRBV27 and TRBJ2-3; 12 positions match TRBD2. The CDR3 extends over 15 amino acids. The V and J ends lost 6 bases and 4 bases, in that order; junction bases with no gene match: 5. Germline V lookup: CDR1 MNHEY, CDR2 SMNVEV (reference sequence). The CDR3 coding sequence is TGTGCCAGCAGCAAGACTAGCGGGAGCCCAGATACGCAGTATTTT. Amino acid sequence: CASSKTSGSPDTQYF.

This rearrangement joins TRBV28 to TRBJ1-3; D unclear. Germline V gene data show CDR1 as MDHEN and CDR2 as SYDVKM. This CDR3 has 15 residues. Deletions cut 1 base from V and 4 bases from J, with 11 bases between. Here the CDR3 reads CASSLSPREGNTIYF. The CDR3 bases are TGTGCCAGCAGTTTATCCCCGAGGGAGGGAAACACCATATATTTT.

On this clone: Germline is not matched at one junction end, which may reflect a read error. J is TRBJ2-5 and V is TRBV6-1; 7 bases agree with TRBD1. CDR3 length: 13 residues. Germline CDR1 is MNHNS and CDR2 is SASEGT. The CDR3 DNA follows: TGTGCCAGCAGTGAGGGACAGAAAGAGATCCAGTACTTC. It is translated as CASSEGQKEIQYF.

The V gene is TRBV6-5, the J gene TRBJ2-7, with 8 nucleotides matching TRBD2. The CDR3 runs 13 residues. V gave up 8 bases and J gave up 0 bases; unmatched junction bases: 3. Germline lookup yields CDR1 MNHEY and CDR2 SVGAGI. The CDR3 protein is CASELADSYEQYF. As DNA, the CDR3 is TGTGCCAGCGAACTAGCGGACTCCTACGAGCAGTACTTC.

This rearrangement joins TRBV27 to TRBJ2-7, with TRBD2 matching 8 bases. The junction had 1 base not matched to a gene; V was cut back by 3 bases and J by 6 bases. The CDR3 is made up of 12 amino acids. Per the germline V gene, CDR1 is MNHEY and CDR2 is SMNVEV (reference sequence). The CDR3 here is CASSFGGVEQYF. For the CDR3, the DNA is TGTGCCAGCAGTTTCGGGGGGGTCGAGCAGTACTTC.

The gene calls are TRBV27 and TRBJ2-7; maybe TRBD1 (5 bases). Germline V gives CDR1 MNHEY, CDR2 SMNVEV (reference sequence). Trimming stripped 2 bases from V and 0 bases from J, with 8 bases between. The CDR3 length is 14 residues. The CDR3 protein is CASSLATGSYEQYF. CDR3 bases: TGTGCCAGCAGTTTAGCCACAGGCTCCTACGAGCAGTACTTC.

The CDR3 DNA reads as TGCGCCAGCAGCCCCCGCGGCGGCGAGACAGATACGCAGTATTTT. This codes for CASSPRGGETDTQYF. The chain carries TRBV5-1 and TRBJ2-3; no definite D call. Trimming removed 4 bases from V and 3 bases from J, with 15 bases in between. This CDR3 is built from 15 residues. CDR1 and CDR2 (germline): SGHRS, YFSETQ.

The CDR3 DNA sequence: TGCAGTGCTAGTAGCTCGGCGGCCTCTGGGGCCAACGTCCTGACTTTC. Encoded protein: CSASSSAASGANVLTF. The chain is built from TRBV20-1 and TRBJ2-6, with D unresolved. The CDR3 consists of 16 residues. V shed 3 bases and J shed 0 bases, with 12 bases lying between them. CDR1 and CDR2 from the germline V gene are DFQATT and SNEGSKA (reference sequence).

The chain has TRBV7-9 and TRBJ2-7; 7 nucleotides match TRBD1. V lost 1 base, J lost 2 bases, and 5 bases stayed unmatched. This CDR3 is built from 15 residues. The germline V gene encodes CDR1 SEHNR and CDR2 FQNEAQ (reference sequence). The CDR3 is CASSLGPGGPYEQYF. CDR3 DNA sequence: TGTGCCAGCAGCTTAGGGCCAGGGGGTCCCTACGAGCAGTACTTC.

The chain uses TRBV6-5 and TRBJ1-2, with D possibly matching TRBD1 (6 bases). Germline V gives CDR1 MNHEY, CDR2 SVGAGI. The CDR3 covers 13 residues. Trimming left V 0 bases short and J 8 bases short, with 10 bases between. The CDR3 coding sequence is TGTGCCAGCAGTTACTCACAGGGCCGCGGCTACACCTTC. It specifies CASSYSQGRGYTF.

The gene calls are TRBV27 and TRBJ2-7; possible D gene TRBD1, 7 bases. Germline assignment: CDR1 MNHEY and CDR2 SMNVEV (reference sequence). The CDR3 is made up of 15 amino acids. With 5 bases removed from V and 2 bases from J, the gap between germline ends came to 16 bases. This CDR3 reads CASSLQGGQAYEQYF. Written as DNA, the CDR3 is TGTGCCAGCAGTCTCCAGGGGGGACAAGCCTACGAGCAGTACTTC.

The chain employs TRBV27 and TRBJ2-7; tentatively, D is TRBD1 (6 bases). CDR1 and CDR2 from the germline V gene are MNHEY and SMNVEV (reference sequence). The CDR3 consists of 14 residues. V gave up 6 bases and J gave up 7 bases, with 19 bases separating them. The CDR3 loop is CASSLQGFGWEQYF. CDR3 DNA: TGTGCCAGCAGCTTACAGGGCTTCGGTTGGGAGCAGTACTTC.